The sequence of this TCR beta chain was determined in a study of PD-1 blockade in classical Hodgkin lymphoma. Study-wide context: Treatment was intravenous nivolumab, 3 mg/kg every 2 weeks, until progression.

Per germline, CDR1 SGHAT and CDR2 FQDESV (reference sequence). CDR3 length: 13 amino acids. With 5 bases removed from V and 5 bases from J, the gap between germline ends came to 12 bases. Some clones are missing from TCRdb's copy, which holds only in-frame ones; the method was immunoSEQ multiplex PCR. The sample lists about 20,000 clones, roughly 80% occurring once. Time point described: cycle 4 day 1 (C4D1), after more than 5 weeks of nivolumab. With no exception, relapse followed autologous stem cell transplantation in all patients, and brentuximab vedotin exposure varied. The sequence was obtained from a human donor with classical Hodgkin lymphoma. The sample here was peripheral blood mononuclear cells (PBMCs), taken before the fourth cycle of nivolumab. This chain joins TRBV11-1 and TRBJ1-1; D is perhaps TRBD1 (6 bases). CDR3 in amino acids: CASSPGRGTEAFF. In nucleotides, the CDR3 is TGTGCCAGCAGCCCTGGTAGGGGGACTGAAGCTTTCTTT.